The source of this T cell receptor beta chain is a study of shared clonotypes between healthy human individuals. Notes on the study in general: The study found lower generation probabilities in non-shared clonotypes than in those shared by all four donors. Sorted-subset sequencing was shown by rarefaction to be incomplete despite large depth.

As regards this clone: Antigen specificity is unknown. The sample contains more than one DNA sequence encoding this CDR3.

The V gene lost 2 bases and the J gene lost 0 bases, with 8 bases spanning the gap. Germline-derived CDR1 and CDR2 are MNHEY and SMNVEV (reference sequence). The CDR3 runs 15 residues. Selected positively for CCR7 and CD45RO-negative, naive CD8 cells excluded terminally differentiated effector memory CD45RA+ cells. Some clones are missing from TCRdb's copy, which holds only in-frame ones; the method was immunoSEQ multiplex PCR. The sample has roughly 590,000 clones, 95% seen once. The sequencing input was naive CD8+ T cells sorted from blood. The receptor comes from a woman aged 30 to 39 in good health. This chain connects TRBV27 to TRBJ2-1; D is unclear. Here the CDR3 reads CASSLSPSSYNEQFF. The CDR3 nucleotides read TGTGCCAGCAGTTTAAGCCCCAGCTCCTACAATGAGCAGTTCTTC.